The source of this T cell receptor beta chain is a study of human T cells and chemical hapten exposure. This clonotype was counted only a few times. Time point described: patch test 3, about 24 weeks after DPC sensitization. This sample's treatment: therapeutic diphenylcyclopropenone sensitization with weekly scalp DPC. TCRdb independently ran MiXCR on the RACE reads; one entry per CDR3 protein. The table lists approximately 110,000 distinct CDR3 sequences, 30% to 35% of them singletons, with around 2.8% in the top ten. V gave up 2 bases and J gave up 2 bases; unmatched junction bases: 8. This CDR3 has 17 amino acids.

The input for sequencing was whole blood, taken in connection with sensitization to the hapten diphenylcyclopropenone (DPC). The rearrangement uses TRBV12-3 or TRBV12-4 and TRBJ1-3; TRBD1 aligns across 8 bases. This TCR came from a middle-aged man with alopecia areata. Some clones in this sample may be carry-over from other donors' samples. CDR3 in amino acids: CASSLRWTGMTGNTIYF. The CDR3 nucleotides read TGTGCCAGCAGTTTACGTTGGACAGGGATGACTGGAAACACCATATATTTT.